Listed below are T cell receptor beta chains from one sample, sequenced in a study of early T cells in non-severe SARS-CoV-2 infection. TCRdb re-called the 5' RACE reads with MiXCR, one entry per CDR3 protein. The repertoire includes 50,000 or so distinct CDR3 sequences, approximately 13% of them detected once, and roughly 10% sits in the top ten. The sequencing sample was made of whole blood. Receptors were obtained from an adult who was a healthcare worker with PCR-confirmed SARS-CoV-2 infection or an uninfected control (not recorded which). CDR3s include the opening cysteine and the closing phenylalanine or tryptophan. D genes are given only for firm matches. Only some rows state a clone size, as once, few, many or a class for expanded clones.

CASSSDRRTYEQYF,TGTGCCAGCAGTTCAGACAGAAGGACCTACGAGCAGTACTTC,TRBJ2-7,TRBV28,many,.,14
CASSERGYNTEAFF,TGTGCCAGCAGTGAGCGGGGGTACAACACTGAAGCTTTCTTT,TRBJ1-1,TRBV2,.,.,14
CSASSDRENEQFF,TGCAGTGCTAGTTCCGACAGGGAGAATGAGCAGTTCTTC,TRBJ2-1,TRBV20-1,few,TRBD1,13
CASSPQAGGFQETQYF,TGTGCCAGCAGCCCCCAGGCGGGAGGGTTCCAAGAGACCCAGTACTTC,TRBJ2-5,TRBV7-6,.,TRBD2,16
CASSGGTGTGNTIYF,TGTGCCAGCAGTGGCGGGACAGGGACTGGAAACACCATATATTTT,TRBJ1-3,TRBV28,many,TRBD1,15
CASFFGSEAFF,TGTGCCAGCTTTTTCGGGTCTGAAGCTTTCTTT,TRBJ1-1,TRBV27,few,.,11
CASTLTGVISEAFF,TGTGCCAGCACCTTGACAGGGGTAATATCTGAAGCTTTCTTT,TRBJ1-1,TRBV28,many,TRBD1,14
CASSRRTGAYNSPLHF,TGTGCCAGCAGCCGAAGGACAGGGGCCTATAATTCACCCCTCCACTTT,TRBJ1-6,TRBV12-3/TRBV12-4,.,TRBD1,16
CASTLRTGDDTQYF,TGTGCCAGCACCCTGAGAACAGGGGATGATACGCAGTATTTT,TRBJ2-3,TRBV28,.,TRBD1,14
CASRLGGDTQYF,TGTGCCAGCAGATTGGGGGGAGATACGCAGTATTTT,TRBJ2-3,TRBV2,.,.,12
CASSFRDTPVGNEQFF,TGCGCCAGCAGCTTCCGGGACACCCCGGTGGGGAATGAGCAGTTCTTC,TRBJ2-1,TRBV5-1,few,.,16
CSVNTGVSYNEQFF,TGCAGCGTTAATACAGGAGTCTCCTACAATGAGCAGTTCTTC,TRBJ2-1,TRBV29-1,.,.,14
CASSLAAGGYEQYF,TGTGCCAGCAGTTTAGCAGCGGGAGGCTATGAGCAGTACTTC,TRBJ2-7,TRBV27,.,TRBD2,14
CAIRLTGMNYEQYF,TGTGCCATCAGATTGACAGGGATGAACTACGAGCAGTACTTC,TRBJ2-7,TRBV10-3,few,TRBD1,14
CASSSGQGIGYNSPLHF,TGCGCCAGCAGCTCCGGACAGGGTATTGGTTATAATTCACCCCTCCACTTT,TRBJ1-6,TRBV5-1,.,TRBD1,17
CASSVASSGSGTQYF,TGTGCCAGCAGCGTAGCTTCCAGCGGGAGCGGTACGCAGTATTTT,TRBJ2-3,TRBV9,.,TRBD2,15
CSVELRAEAFF,TGCAGCGTTGAGCTTCGGGCAGAAGCTTTCTTT,TRBJ1-1,TRBV29-1,few,.,11
CATKYDLRTGGPDTQYF,TGTGCCACCAAATACGATTTGAGGACAGGGGGCCCAGATACGCAGTATTTT,TRBJ2-3,TRBV10-3,many,TRBD1,17
CASSDGGRNLGANVLTF,TGTGCCAGCAGTGACGGGGGGCGAAATCTTGGGGCCAACGTCCTGACTTTC,TRBJ2-6,TRBV2,once,.,17
CSALGTIDTQYF,TGCAGTGCCCTGGGGACTATTGATACGCAGTATTTT,TRBJ2-3,TRBV20-1,many,TRBD2,12
CSVSPWDAGELFF,TGCAGCGTATCACCTTGGGACGCCGGGGAGCTGTTTTTT,TRBJ2-2,TRBV29-1,many,.,13
CASSPIDAGEDAESGAFF,TGCGCCAGCAGCCCAATCGACGCAGGGGAAGACGCGGAATCAGGAGCTTTCTTT,TRBJ1-1,TRBV5-1,many,.,18
CASSQVLRKDTQYF,TGTGCCAGCAGCCAAGTACTGAGAAAAGATACGCAGTATTTT,TRBJ2-3,TRBV3-1,.,.,14
CASSLGDRGNYGYTF,TGCGCCAGCAGCTTGGGAGACAGGGGAAACTATGGCTACACCTTC,TRBJ1-2,TRBV5-1,many,TRBD1,15
CASSFGLHSYNEQFF,TGTGCCAGCAGCTTTGGACTTCACTCCTACAATGAGCAGTTCTTC,TRBJ2-1,TRBV7-2,many,.,15
CASSAIQGTGNTIYF,TGTGCCAGCAGTGCAATACAGGGCACTGGAAACACCATATATTTT,TRBJ1-3,TRBV9,.,.,15
CASSLAPTGRRAGELFF,TGTGCCAGCAGCTTAGCCCCGACAGGGAGGCGCGCCGGGGAGCTGTTTTTT,TRBJ2-2,TRBV11-2,many,.,17
CASSLWANTEAFF,TGTGCCAGCAGTTTGTGGGCGAACACTGAAGCTTTCTTT,TRBJ1-1,TRBV12-3/TRBV12-4,many,.,13
CSGQGAQETQYF,TGCAGCGGCCAAGGAGCGCAAGAGACCCAGTACTTC,TRBJ2-5,TRBV29-1,.,.,12
CASSYLGGPGNTIYF,TGTGCCAGCAGTTATTTAGGGGGACCTGGAAACACCATATATTTT,TRBJ1-3,TRBV6-5,few,.,15
CASSPVRPTRTDTQYF,TGCGCCAGCAGCCCAGTTCGACCGACCCGAACAGATACGCAGTATTTT,TRBJ2-3,TRBV5-1,few,.,16
CASSLLAGGIYGYTF,TGTGCCAGCAGTTTATTAGCAGGGGGCATCTATGGCTACACCTTC,TRBJ1-2,TRBV28,many,TRBD1,15
CASSLGGASDTQYF,TGTGCCAGCAGCTTAGGGGGGGCGTCGGATACGCAGTATTTT,TRBJ2-3,TRBV7-2,many,.,14
CASSPIPLYSGNTIYF,TGTGCCAGCAGTCCGATCCCACTGTACTCTGGAAACACCATATATTTT,TRBJ1-3,TRBV27,few,.,16
CASSPDMGQQAFF,TGTGCCAGCTCACCGGATATGGGACAGCAAGCTTTCTTT,TRBJ1-1,TRBV18,.,TRBD1,13
CASSFAYKGARGDSQYF,TGTGCCAGCAGTTTCGCCTACAAGGGAGCCCGCGGAGATTCGCAGTATTTT,TRBJ2-3,TRBV27,.,.,17
CASSFRLADTGELFF,TGCGCCAGCAGCTTTCGCCTAGCCGACACCGGGGAGCTGTTTTTT,TRBJ2-2,TRBV5-1,.,.,15
CASSAGITGELFF,TGTGCCAGCAGCGCCGGGATCACCGGGGAGCTGTTTTTT,TRBJ2-2,TRBV7-3,.,.,13
CASRMGGQNTGELFF,TGTGCCAGCAGAATGGGCGGACAGAACACCGGGGAGCTGTTTTTT,TRBJ2-2,TRBV13,many,.,15
CASRSGLFTDTQYF,TGTGCCAGCCGCTCCGGACTCTTCACAGATACGCAGTATTTT,TRBJ2-3,TRBV7-9,.,.,14
CASTAGGTYEQYF,TGTGCCAGCACTGCAGGGGGCACCTACGAGCAGTACTTC,TRBJ2-7,TRBV28,.,TRBD1,13
CASSSTRERETYEQYF,TGTGCCAGCAGTTCCACCAGGGAAAGAGAAACCTACGAGCAGTACTTC,TRBJ2-7,TRBV12-3/TRBV12-4,many,.,16
CASKRDIEAFF,TGTGCCAGCAAACGGGACATTGAAGCTTTCTTT,TRBJ1-1,TRBV28,many,.,11
CASSLGLAGEDEQFF,TGTGCCAGCAGCTTAGGACTAGCGGGAGAAGATGAGCAGTTCTTC,TRBJ2-1,TRBV7-9,many,TRBD2,15
CASSLPGQINEQFF,TGTGCCAGCAGCTTGCCGGGACAGATCAATGAGCAGTTCTTC,TRBJ2-1,TRBV3-1,many,TRBD1,14
CASSLLTGEQFF,TGTGCCAGCAGTCTGCTGACTGGCGAGCAGTTCTTC,TRBJ2-1,TRBV28,.,.,12
CASSANSRYGRSSYEQYF,TGTGCCAGCTCAGCGAATAGTAGGTACGGAAGGAGCTCCTACGAGCAGTACTTC,TRBJ2-7,TRBV18,many,.,18
CASRRFNYGYTF,TGTGCCAGCAGGCGATTTAATTATGGCTACACCTTC,TRBJ1-2,TRBV11-2,few,.,12
CASSQDIEAGAAYEQYF,TGCGCCAGCAGCCAAGATATAGAGGCGGGGGCCGCCTACGAGCAGTACTTC,TRBJ2-7,TRBV4-1,few,.,17
CASSLRTGSSYEQYF,TGTGCCAGCAGTTTAAGGACAGGGAGCTCCTACGAGCAGTACTTC,TRBJ2-7,TRBV28,many,TRBD1,15
CSARRGNNEKLFF,TGCAGTGCTAGAAGAGGGAATAATGAAAAACTGTTTTTT,TRBJ1-4,TRBV20-1,.,.,13
CATSRTSGDTDTQYF,TGTGCCACCAGTCGGACTAGCGGAGACACAGATACGCAGTATTTT,TRBJ2-3,TRBV24-1,many,TRBD2,15
CASSLRVPSEQFF,TGTGCCAGCAGTTTAAGGGTCCCGTCCGAGCAGTTCTTC,TRBJ2-1,TRBV28,few,.,13
CASSIAGTGTYEQYF,TGTGCCAGCAGTATCGCTGGGACAGGCACCTACGAGCAGTACTTC,TRBJ2-7,TRBV6-1,.,TRBD1,15
CASSEADQAYGYTF,TGTGCCAGCAGTGAAGCGGATCAGGCCTATGGCTACACCTTC,TRBJ1-2,TRBV2,many,.,14
CASSRQPYNQPQHF,TGTGCCAGCAGCCGACAGCCCTACAATCAGCCCCAGCATTTT,TRBJ1-5,TRBV6-5,.,.,14
CASSPNRGRLGTEAFF,TGTGCCAGCAGCCCGAACAGGGGGCGCTTGGGAACTGAAGCTTTCTTT,TRBJ1-1,TRBV7-2,many,TRBD1,16
CASSGGTGNEKLFF,TGTGCCAGCAGTGGAGGGACGGGGAATGAAAAACTGTTTTTT,TRBJ1-4,TRBV6-1,few,.,14
CSAEDGSTETQYF,TGCAGCGCCGAAGATGGCAGCACGGAGACCCAGTACTTC,TRBJ2-5,TRBV29-1,many,.,13